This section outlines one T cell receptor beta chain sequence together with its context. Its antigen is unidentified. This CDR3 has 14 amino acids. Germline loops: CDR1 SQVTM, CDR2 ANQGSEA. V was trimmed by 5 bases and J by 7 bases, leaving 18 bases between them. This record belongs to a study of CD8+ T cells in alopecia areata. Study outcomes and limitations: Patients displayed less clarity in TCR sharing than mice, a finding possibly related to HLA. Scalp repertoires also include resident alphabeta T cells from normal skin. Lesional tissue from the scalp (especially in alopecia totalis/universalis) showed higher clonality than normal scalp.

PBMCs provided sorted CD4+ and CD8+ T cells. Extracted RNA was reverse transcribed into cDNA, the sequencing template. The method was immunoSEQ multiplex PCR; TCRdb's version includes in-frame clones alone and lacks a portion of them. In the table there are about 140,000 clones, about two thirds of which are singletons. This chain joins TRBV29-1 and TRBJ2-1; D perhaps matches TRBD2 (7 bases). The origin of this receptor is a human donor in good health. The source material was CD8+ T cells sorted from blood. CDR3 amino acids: CSVWALGGLNEQFF. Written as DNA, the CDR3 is TGCAGCGTTTGGGCCCTGGGGGGGCTGAATGAGCAGTTCTTC.